This T cell receptor beta chain was profiled in a study of blood T cell repertoires in COVID-19. On the study more broadly: Donors in Cohort 3 who had recovered were those with two negative PCRs, healthcare professional clearance, or resolution of their symptoms. Acute-phase and convalescent COVID-19 samples originated in the United States, Italy and Spain.

In its sample, this clone was seen once. The CDR3 has 15 amino acids. CDR1 SNHLY and CDR2 FYNNEI come from the germline V gene. Trimming removed 5 bases from V and 1 base from J, with 12 bases in between. In the study's own analysis: Estimates of nucleated cell counts were drawn from the amplification of reference gene primers. This table comes from immunoSEQ multiplex PCR, and its TCRdb copy is limited to in-frame clones, with some not included. V and J calls and clone size are as listed in that table; D and trimming were resolved from the DNA. Here the sample spans over 200,000 clones, roughly 90% being singletons.

The sequence was collected from a woman aged 50 to 60 in a cohort exposed to, infected with or recovered from COVID-19 (not recorded which). Sequencing was performed on PBMCs or T cells enriched from blood (not recorded which). The chain links TRBV2 to TRBJ2-1; D possibly corresponds to TRBD2 (5 bases). In DNA form, the CDR3 reads TGTGCCAGCAGTCAAGACGGCGGGTCCTACAATGAGCAGTTCTTC. It encodes CASSQDGGSYNEQFF.